These T cell receptor beta chains were read from a single sample in a study of blood T cell repertoires in COVID-19. Clones were read by immunoSEQ multiplex PCR, and TCRdb kept only the in-frame ones, dropping some. Among 200,000 to 300,000 clones listed, 70% to 90% were seen once. The sample consisted of peripheral blood. Source of these receptors: a woman aged 55-75 years with COVID-19, enrolled during active disease. The CDR3 runs from the conserved cysteine through the conserved F or W. The D gene is left open where the match is weak. The listing skips clone size in some rows; elsewhere it reads once, few, many or a size class.

TRBJ2-7 - - TRBV28 CASSLIRGRGEQYF TGTGCCAGCAGTTTAATTCGAGGTAGGGGCGAGCAGTACTTC
TRBJ1-1 - - TRBV19 CASSIKPNTEAFF TGTGCCAGTAGTATTAAGCCGAACACTGAAGCTTTCTTT
TRBJ2-6 TRBD1 - TRBV27 CASRLDGTGVSGANVLTF TGTGCCAGCAGACTCGACGGGACAGGGGTCTCTGGGGCCAACGTCCTGACTTTC
TRBJ2-1 TRBD2 - TRBV12-3/TRBV12-4 CASSGDYGGQFF TGTGCCAGCAGTGGGGACTATGGTGGGCAGTTCTTC
TRBJ2-3 - - TRBV5-4 CASSLVGGADTQYF TGTGCCAGCAGCTTGGTGGGGGGTGCAGATACGCAGTATTTT
TRBJ1-1 - - TRBV7-8 CASSSPRGGAFF TGTGCCAGCAGCTCTCCTAGGGGAGGAGCTTTCTTT
TRBJ1-6 TRBD1 once TRBV5-1 CASSLWTGHNSPLHF TGCGCCAGCAGCTTGTGGACAGGGCATAATTCACCCCTCCACTTT
TRBJ2-2 - once TRBV19 CASSARSGELFF TGTGCCAGTAGTGCCAGGTCCGGGGAGCTGTTTTTT
TRBJ1-2 - - TRBV28 CASSPFEGARGYGYTF TGTGCCAGCAGCCCATTTGAAGGGGCGCGGGGCTATGGCTACACCTTC
TRBJ2-7 - few TRBV18 CASSPGRISYEQYF TGTGCCAGCTCACCAGGGCGTATCTCCTACGAGCAGTACTTC
TRBJ1-5 - - TRBV20-1 CSASRGYNQPQHF TGCAGTGCTAGTAGGGGCTACAATCAGCCCCAGCATTTT
TRBJ1-1 - - TRBV5-1 CASSLRGRDSTNGAFF TGCGCCAGCAGCTTGAGGGGCCGGGACTCAACAAACGGGGCTTTCTTT
TRBJ2-7 TRBD2 few TRBV7-9 CASSSLLGLAGEFHEQYF TGTGCCAGCAGCTCCCTCCTCGGACTAGCGGGAGAGTTCCACGAGCAGTACTTC
TRBJ1-2 - - TRBV30 CAWSESSAGGYTF TGTGCCTGGAGTGAGTCCTCGGCGGGCGGCTACACCTTC
TRBJ1-2 TRBD1 - TRBV28 CASSLDRGYYGYTF TGTGCCAGCAGTTTAGACAGGGGGTACTATGGCTACACCTTC
TRBJ1-1 - - TRBV30 CAWSVRGNTEAFF TGTGCCTGGAGTGTCCGGGGGAACACTGAAGCTTTCTTT
TRBJ1-6 - - TRBV10-3 CAISELGTGNSPLHF TGTGCCATCAGTGAATTGGGCACGGGGAATTCACCCCTCCACTTT
TRBJ2-7 TRBD2 - TRBV5-6 CASSRPGGSAYYEQYF TGTGCCAGCAGCCGGCCCGGGGGGAGCGCCTACTACGAGCAGTACTTC